These 25 T cell receptor beta chains came from one sample sequenced in a study of shared clonotypes between healthy human individuals. Naive CD8 cells comprised CD45RO-negative, CCR7-positively selected cells, excluding terminally differentiated effector memory CD45RA+ cells. Sequencing used immunoSEQ multiplex PCR; TCRdb keeps in-frame clones, though not all of them. The data contain some 2,000,000 clones, about 95% of them singletons. The source material was naive CD8+ T cells sorted from blood. The receptors originated from a young man in good health.

This sequence joins TRBV6-6 and TRBJ2-7; perhaps D is TRBD1 or TRBD2 (5 bases each). Per germline, CDR1 MNHNY and CDR2 SVGAGI (reference sequence). The V gene lost 0 bases and the J gene lost 3 bases, with 9 bases spanning the gap. CDR3 length: 14 amino acids. The CDR3 coding sequence is TGTGCCAGCAGTTACTCCGGGGCGATCTACGAGCAGTACTTC. It specifies CASSYSGAIYEQYF.

This chain links TRBV4-1 with TRBJ1-5, with 7 positions matching TRBD1. The J segment lost 3 bases and the V segment lost 3 bases, leaving 11 bases of the junction unmatched. CDR1 MGHRA and CDR2 YSYEKL come from the germline V gene. The CDR3 loop spans 17 amino acids. The CDR3 region has the DNA TGCGCCAGCAGCCATGACCGACAGGGAGGGAACAATCAGCCCCAGCATTTT. It encodes CASSHDRQGGNNQPQHF.

This rearrangement joins TRBV18 to TRBJ2-7; 8 bases map to TRBD1. The CDR3 has 13 residues. Germline loops: CDR1 KGHSH, CDR2 LQKENI. V was pared by 3 bases and J by 7 bases, with 5 bases of the junction left unmatched. As DNA, the CDR3 is TGTGCCAGCTCACCGACAGGGGTATGGGAGCAGTACTTC. It specifies CASSPTGVWEQYF.

The genes are TRBV19 and TRBJ1-2; TRBD1 agrees at 7 bases. This CDR3 is 14 amino acids long. Trimming at V came to 4 bases and at J to 4 bases, leaving 6 bases not matched to a gene. Germline-derived CDR1 and CDR2 are LNHDA and SQIVND (reference sequence). The CDR3 DNA follows: TGTGCCAGTAGTAGCCGGGACAGCCTCTATGGCTACACCTTC. Translating it yields CASSSRDSLYGYTF.

The CDR3 bases are TGTGCCAGCAGTGAAGGGCCCCGGGGGCAACAGGCACCCCTCCACTTT. Protein sequence: CASSEGPRGQQAPLHF. The V and J genes are TRBV6-1 and TRBJ1-6, with a tentative D call TRBD1 (6 bases). The CDR3 has 16 amino acids. With 1 base removed from V and 11 bases from J, the gap between germline ends came to 18 bases. Germline CDR1 MNHNS, CDR2 SASEGT.

The rearrangement joins TRBV6-6 to TRBJ1-2; weak D call: TRBD1 (6 bases). Germline loops: CDR1 MNHNY, CDR2 SVGAGI (reference sequence). The CDR3 is 14 amino acids. V lost 5 bases and J lost 0, with 10 bases in between. For the CDR3, the DNA is TGTGCCAGCAGTCAGGACAGTCCTAACTATGGCTACACCTTC. It is translated as CASSQDSPNYGYTF.

The J gene is TRBJ2-1, the V gene TRBV6-5; D may be TRBD1 or TRBD2 (6 bases each). V was pared by 0 bases and J by 5 bases, with 11 bases between. The CDR3 totals 15 residues. Germline V gives CDR1 MNHEY, CDR2 SVGAGI. CDR3 protein: CASSYSPGAHNEQFF. DNA for the CDR3: TGTGCCAGCAGTTACTCGCCGGGGGCGCACAATGAGCAGTTCTTC.

This rearrangement joins TRBV29-1 to TRBJ1-2; D gene ambiguous. This CDR3 comprises 15 residues. Germline assignment: CDR1 SQVTM and CDR2 ANQGSEA. Trimming shortened V by 5 bases and J by 0 bases, and 16 bases separated the two germline ends. CDR3 sequence: CSVTSNRLANYGYTF. In DNA form, the CDR3 reads TGCAGCGTTACCTCCAACCGACTAGCTAACTATGGCTACACCTTC.

This rearrangement joins TRBV5-1 to TRBJ1-2; D might be TRBD1 (6 bases). Trimming took 2 bases from V and 3 from J, leaving 14 bases between them. The CDR3 totals 15 residues. Germline CDR1 and CDR2: SGHRS and YFSETQ. Here the CDR3 reads CASSFDRTFDYGYTF. As DNA, the CDR3 is TGCGCCAGCAGCTTCGACAGGACATTCGACTATGGCTACACCTTC. The full variable domain, in which reference TRBV5-1 and TRBJ1-2 provide the parts outside the CDR3, is KAGVTQTPRYLIKTRGQQVTLSCSPISGHRSVSWYQQTPGQGLQFLFEYFSETQRNKGNFPGRFSGRQFSNSRSEMNVSTLELGDSALYLCASSFDRTFDYGYTFGSGTRLTVV.

V gene TRBV19 combines with J gene TRBJ1-5; D is perhaps TRBD1 (5 bases). CDR1 is LNHDA, CDR2 SQIVND, per germline (reference sequence). The CDR3 is 15 amino acids. Trimming left V 6 bases short and J 5 bases short, with 17 bases between. CDR3 amino acids: CASRGGEWNYQPQHF. CDR3 nucleotides: TGTGCCAGTAGAGGAGGGGAATGGAATTATCAGCCCCAGCATTTT.

This chain joins TRBV19 and TRBJ2-1, with TRBD2 as a possible D gene (5 bases). V was shortened by 3 bases and J by 8 bases, with 23 bases between the two germline ends. Germline lookup yields CDR1 LNHDA and CDR2 SQIVND (reference sequence). This CDR3 has 17 residues. The CDR3 loop reads CASSMPFGGRGSDEQFF. The CDR3 coding sequence is TGTGCCAGTAGTATGCCGTTTGGCGGCAGAGGGTCGGATGAGCAGTTCTTC.

On this clone: The same CDR3 is also encoded by other DNA sequences in this sample. This sequence joins TRBV11-2 and TRBJ2-7; D unclear. The CDR3 sequence is 13 residues long. V was pared by 1 base and J by 3 bases, with 7 bases between. Looked up from germline, CDR1 is SGHAT and CDR2 is FQNNGV. CDR3 nucleotides: TGTGCCAGCAGCTTAGGGCAGAACTACGAGCAGTACTTC. As protein: CASSLGQNYEQYF.

The chain employs TRBV6-1 and TRBJ1-5, with a weak D call TRBD1 (6 bases). CDR1 is MNHNS, CDR2 SASEGT, per germline. The CDR3 has 14 amino acids. V was pared by 5 bases and J by 6 bases, with 14 bases between. The CDR3, as DNA: TGTGCCAGCAGTCCAACAGGGCTGGGTCAGCCCCAGCATTTT. Translation: CASSPTGLGQPQHF.

The genes are TRBV18 and TRBJ1-6; TRBD1 might be the D (5 bases). CDR1 and CDR2 from the germline V gene are KGHSH and LQKENI. The ends were cut back, 4 bases at V and 5 bases at J, with 15 bases in the middle. The CDR3 runs to 16 residues. Here the CDR3 DNA reads TGTGCCAGCTCACTAACCGGGACGGTCAATAATTCACCCCTCCACTTT. Encoded protein: CASSLTGTVNNSPLHF.

V gene TRBV7-9 combines with J gene TRBJ2-7; a possible D gene is TRBD1 (5 bases). CDR1 is SEHNR and CDR2 is FQNEAQ in the germline V gene (reference sequence). The CDR3 runs to 15 residues. Trimming left V 4 bases short and J 3 bases short, with 16 bases between. The CDR3 loop reads CASSSRTTDSYEQYF. The CDR3 DNA is TGTGCCAGCAGCTCACGTACAACTGACAGCTACGAGCAGTACTTC.

V gene TRBV29-1 combines with J gene TRBJ1-1; the D gene is possibly TRBD1 (6 bases). The germline gives CDR1 SQVTM, CDR2 ANQGSEA. This CDR3 is built from 13 residues. The V end was cut by 5 bases, the J end by 8 bases, with 18 bases between. CDR3 sequence reads: CSVPQEGGLEAFF. The CDR3 coding sequence is TGCAGCGTTCCCCAGGAGGGGGGGTTAGAAGCTTTCTTT.

This chain uses TRBV11-1 with TRBJ2-5, with D perhaps assigned TRBD1 or TRBD2 (5 bases each). Per the germline V gene, CDR1 is SGHAT and CDR2 is FQDESV (reference sequence). Trimming left V 3 bases short and J 1 base short, with 9 bases between. The CDR3 has 14 amino acids. In DNA form, the CDR3 reads TGTGCCAGCAGCTTTTGGGGGATCCAAGAGACCCAGTACTTC. Translation gives CASSFWGIQETQYF.

The CDR3 sequence: CASSLMSSPNNEQFF. In nucleotides, the CDR3 is TGTGCCAGCAGCTTAATGTCTAGCCCAAACAATGAGCAGTTCTTC. V gene TRBV7-6 combines with J gene TRBJ2-1, with D tentatively TRBD2 (5 bases). Trimming removed 2 bases at V and 5 bases at J, with 13 bases between. Germline CDR1 reads SGHVS; CDR2 reads FNYEAQ. The CDR3 contains 15 residues.

This chain links TRBV13 with TRBJ2-3; TRBD2 matches at 10 bases. Per the germline V gene, CDR1 is PRHDT and CDR2 is FYEKMQ (reference sequence). Trimming cost V 5 bases and J 4 bases; bases outside gene matches: 9. The CDR3 extends over 16 amino acids. This CDR3 is CASSPSGTSVPDTQYF. CDR3 in DNA: TGTGCCAGCAGCCCCTCCGGGACTAGCGTACCAGATACGCAGTATTTT.

The gene calls are TRBV6-6 and TRBJ1-4; 7 nucleotides line up with TRBD1. The CDR3 totals 15 residues. J was trimmed by 4 bases and V by 6 bases; bases with no gene match: 8. Germline CDR1 is MNHNY and CDR2 is SVGAGI (reference sequence). The DNA for the CDR3 is TGTGCCAGCAGCGGGCTCGGACAGGTTAATGAAAAACTGTTTTTT. Translation: CASSGLGQVNEKLFF.

The V call is TRBV2, the J call TRBJ2-7; D possibly corresponds to TRBD2 (5 bases). Deletions cut 8 bases from V and 3 bases from J, with 17 bases between. Germline loops: CDR1 SNHLY, CDR2 FYNNEI. The CDR3 spans 14 residues. CDR3 in amino acids: CASSWGSANYEQYF. CDR3 nucleotides: TGTGCCAGCTCCTGGGGTAGCGCGAACTACGAGCAGTACTTC.

This chain links TRBV18 with TRBJ2-7; D call uncertain. V was pared by 3 bases and J by 4 bases, with 19 bases between. Germline CDR1 KGHSH, CDR2 LQKENI. This CDR3 spans 16 amino acids. CDR3 sequence: CASSPSLGYDSYEQYF. As DNA, the CDR3 is TGTGCCAGCTCACCGTCCTTGGGCTATGACTCGTACGAGCAGTACTTC.

In its sample, this clone was seen once. The chain combines TRBV9 with TRBJ2-7; 10 positions match TRBD2. J gave up 2 bases and V 0 bases, and 2 bases lay outside the gene matches. In germline, CDR1 is SGDLS, CDR2 YYNGEE. The CDR3 extends over 15 amino acids. The CDR3 is CASSVGSGRTYEQYF. Here the CDR3 DNA reads TGTGCCAGCAGCGTAGGTAGCGGGAGGACCTACGAGCAGTACTTC.

This chain connects TRBV9 to TRBJ2-7; the D gene is possibly TRBD1 (5 bases). Trimming shortened V by 3 bases and J by 2 bases, and 12 bases separated the two germline ends. Germline lookup yields CDR1 SGDLS and CDR2 YYNGEE. The CDR3 covers 14 residues. CDR3 in amino acids: CASSADSLPYEQYF. The CDR3 DNA reads as TGTGCCAGCAGCGCCGACAGTTTGCCCTACGAGCAGTACTTC.

The chain uses TRBV2 and TRBJ1-4, with D unresolved. The V gene's germline CDR1 is SNHLY and CDR2 FYNNEI. The CDR3 runs to 15 residues. V gave up 2 bases and J gave up 6 bases, with 13 bases separating them. The DNA of the CDR3 is TGTGCCAGCAGTGAAAAGGTTGGGAGATATGAAAAACTGTTTTTT. This sequence encodes CASSEKVGRYEKLFF. Full variable domain (rest looked up from reference TRBV2 and TRBJ1-4): EPEVTQTPSHQVTQMGQEVILRCVPISNHLYFYWYRQILGQKVEFLVSFYNNEISEKSEIFDDQFSVERPDGSNFTLKIRSTKLEDSAMYFCASSEKVGRYEKLFFGSGTQLSVL.